One sample yielded the 5 T cell receptor beta chains listed below, sequenced in a study of cytomegalovirus exposure and HLA in healthy donors. The primer mix had 60 Vbeta and 13 Jbeta primers. Only in-frame clones appear in the TCRdb table, and some are missing; sequencing was by immunoSEQ multiplex PCR. Of about 160,000 clones in the sample, 84% are singletons; the top ten hold around 0.41%. Source material: PBMCs. All receptors come from a boy younger than 10 in good health and CMV-seronegative.

V gene TRBV23-1 combines with J gene TRBJ1-1; TRBD1 agrees at 8 bases. TRBV23-1 is an ORF for which the function is uncertain. V trimming: 3 bases; J trimming: 0 bases; junction bases outside the gene matches: 9. The CDR3 covers 17 residues. The DNA for the CDR3 is TGCGCCAGCAGTCATTCCCGGGACAGGAAATTGAACACTGAAGCTTTCTTT. Translating it yields CASSHSRDRKLNTEAFF.

The rearrangement links TRBV11-2 to TRBJ2-7; possible D gene TRBD1, 5 bases. The germline V and J ends were trimmed by 3 bases and 3 bases, with 9 bases remaining between them. The CDR3 has 13 amino acids. Germline lookup yields CDR1 SGHAT and CDR2 FQNNGV. The CDR3 DNA is TGTGCCAGCAGCTTGACAGATTACTACGAGCAGTACTTC. Translation gives CASSLTDYYEQYF.

This clone has more than one count but fewer than ten. The chain couples TRBV19 to TRBJ1-4; 7 nucleotides match TRBD1. The CDR3 is 15 amino acids. J gave up 5 bases and V 2 bases, and 5 bases lay outside the gene matches. Germline assignment: CDR1 LNHDA and CDR2 SQIVND (reference sequence). CDR3 sequence: CASSIRGQLNEKLFF. The CDR3 DNA reads TGTGCCAGTAGTATAAGGGGACAGTTGAATGAAAAACTGTTTTTT.

This clone came up once. The identical CDR3 is also encoded by other nucleotide sequences in the sample. The rearrangement links TRBV2 to TRBJ1-2; 7 bases are shared with TRBD1. The CDR3 consists of 14 residues. The junction had 6 bases not matched to a gene; V was cut back by 4 bases and J by 4 bases. CDR1 is SNHLY and CDR2 is FYNNEI in the germline V gene. This chain's CDR3 is CASSGQGASYGYTF. CDR3 coding DNA: TGTGCCAGCAGTGGACAGGGTGCTTCCTATGGCTACACCTTC.

V and J are TRBV4-2 and TRBJ2-1; TRBD1 aligns across 7 bases. There are 15 residues in the CDR3. Trimming cost V 1 base and J 3 bases; bases outside gene matches: 3. Germline CDR1 and CDR2: LGHNA and YNFKEQ. The DNA of the CDR3 is TGTGCCAGCAGCCAAGGACAGGGCCACTACAATGAGCAGTTCTTC. The encoded protein is CASSQGQGHYNEQFF.